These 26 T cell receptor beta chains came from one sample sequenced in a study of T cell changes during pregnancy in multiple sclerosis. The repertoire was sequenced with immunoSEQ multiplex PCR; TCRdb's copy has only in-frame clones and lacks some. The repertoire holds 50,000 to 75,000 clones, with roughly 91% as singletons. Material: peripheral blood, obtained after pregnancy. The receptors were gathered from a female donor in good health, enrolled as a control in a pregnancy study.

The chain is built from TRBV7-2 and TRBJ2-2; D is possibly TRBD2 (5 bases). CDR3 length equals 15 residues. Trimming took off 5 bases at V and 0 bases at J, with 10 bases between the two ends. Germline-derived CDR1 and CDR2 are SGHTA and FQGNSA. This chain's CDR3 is CASSPRAANTGELFF. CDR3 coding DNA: TGTGCCAGCAGCCCGAGGGCAGCGAACACCGGGGAGCTGTTTTTT.

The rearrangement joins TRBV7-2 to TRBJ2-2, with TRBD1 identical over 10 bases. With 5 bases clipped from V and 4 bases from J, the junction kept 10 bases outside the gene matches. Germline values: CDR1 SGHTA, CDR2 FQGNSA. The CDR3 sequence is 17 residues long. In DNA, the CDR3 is TGTGCCAGCAGCCTACCCGGGACAGGGGAGTCCACCGGGGAGCTGTTTTTT. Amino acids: CASSLPGTGESTGELFF.

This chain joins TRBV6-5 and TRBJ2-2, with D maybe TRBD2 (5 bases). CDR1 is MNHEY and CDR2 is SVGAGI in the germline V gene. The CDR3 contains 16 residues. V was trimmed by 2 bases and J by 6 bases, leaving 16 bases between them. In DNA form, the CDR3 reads TGTGCCAGCAGTTACCCCCGGGTTCGGGGATCCGGGGAGCTGTTTTTT. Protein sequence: CASSYPRVRGSGELFF.

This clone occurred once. CDR3 protein: CASSGRQGVAGNTIYF. The CDR3 nucleotides read TGTGCCAGCAGCGGTAGACAGGGAGTAGCTGGAAACACCATATATTTT. The chain carries TRBV9 and TRBJ1-3, with 7 bases lining up with TRBD1. Looked up from germline, CDR1 is SGDLS and CDR2 is YYNGEE. The CDR3 runs to 16 residues. Trimming took 3 bases from V and 2 from J; bases not matched to a gene: 8.

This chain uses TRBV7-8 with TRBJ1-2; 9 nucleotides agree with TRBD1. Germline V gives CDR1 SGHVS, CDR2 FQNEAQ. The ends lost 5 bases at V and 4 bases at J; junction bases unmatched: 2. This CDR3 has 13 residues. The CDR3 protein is CASSPQGAYGYTF. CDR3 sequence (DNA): TGTGCCAGCAGCCCACAGGGGGCCTATGGCTACACCTTC.

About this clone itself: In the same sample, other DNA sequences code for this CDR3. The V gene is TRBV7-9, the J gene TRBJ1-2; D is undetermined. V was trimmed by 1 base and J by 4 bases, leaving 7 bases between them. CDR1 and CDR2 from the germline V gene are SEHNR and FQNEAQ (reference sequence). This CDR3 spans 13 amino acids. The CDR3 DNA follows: TGTGCCAGCAGCTTAGGCAGAACCTATGGCTACACCTTC. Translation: CASSLGRTYGYTF.

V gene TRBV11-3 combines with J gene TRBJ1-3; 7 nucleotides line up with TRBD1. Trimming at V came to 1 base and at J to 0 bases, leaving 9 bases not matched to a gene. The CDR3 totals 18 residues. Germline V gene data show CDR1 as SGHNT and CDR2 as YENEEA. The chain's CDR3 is CASSLVGHRGLSGNTIYF. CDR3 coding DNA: TGTGCCAGCAGCTTAGTGGGACACAGGGGCCTCTCTGGAAACACCATATATTTT. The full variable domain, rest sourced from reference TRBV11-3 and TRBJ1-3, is EAGVVQSPRYKIIEKKQPVAFWCNPISGHNTLYWYLQNLGQGPELLIRYENEEAVDDSQLPKDRFSAERLKGVDSTLKIQPAELGDSAVYLCASSLVGHRGLSGNTIYFGEGSWLTVV.

The CDR3: CASSPQGNTEAFF. CDR3 DNA: TGTGCCAGCTCACCGCAGGGCAACACTGAAGCTTTCTTT. This chain links TRBV18 with TRBJ1-1; TRBD1 is a possible D gene (5 bases). V gave up 3 bases and J gave up 2 bases, with 7 bases separating them. Germline V CDR1 and CDR2: KGHSH, LQKENI. The CDR3 is 13 amino acids.

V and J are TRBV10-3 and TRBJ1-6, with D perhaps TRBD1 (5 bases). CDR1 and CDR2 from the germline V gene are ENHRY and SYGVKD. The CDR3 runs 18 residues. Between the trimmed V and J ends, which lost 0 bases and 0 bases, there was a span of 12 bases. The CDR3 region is CAISESQGFSSYNSPLHF. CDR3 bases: TGTGCCATCAGTGAGTCCCAGGGTTTTAGCTCCTATAATTCACCCCTCCACTTT.

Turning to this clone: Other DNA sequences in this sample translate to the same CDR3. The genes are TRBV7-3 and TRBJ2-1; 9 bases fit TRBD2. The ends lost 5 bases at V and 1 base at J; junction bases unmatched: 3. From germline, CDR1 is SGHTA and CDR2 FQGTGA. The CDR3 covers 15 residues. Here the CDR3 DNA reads TGTGCCAGCAGCCTTAGCGGGAGTTCCTACAATGAGCAGTTCTTC. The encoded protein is CASSLSGSSYNEQFF.

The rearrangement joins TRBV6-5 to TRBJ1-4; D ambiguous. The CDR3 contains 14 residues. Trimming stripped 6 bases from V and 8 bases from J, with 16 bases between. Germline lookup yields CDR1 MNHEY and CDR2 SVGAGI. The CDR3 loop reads CASRFRPRGEKLFF. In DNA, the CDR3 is TGTGCCAGCAGGTTCCGGCCCCGGGGAGAAAAACTGTTTTTT.

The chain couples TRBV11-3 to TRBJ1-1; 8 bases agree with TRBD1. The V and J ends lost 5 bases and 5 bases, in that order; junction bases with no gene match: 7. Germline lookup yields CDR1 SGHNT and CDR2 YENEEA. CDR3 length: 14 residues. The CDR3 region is CASSATGGGTEAFF. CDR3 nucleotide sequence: TGTGCCAGCAGCGCTACAGGGGGGGGGACTGAAGCTTTCTTT.

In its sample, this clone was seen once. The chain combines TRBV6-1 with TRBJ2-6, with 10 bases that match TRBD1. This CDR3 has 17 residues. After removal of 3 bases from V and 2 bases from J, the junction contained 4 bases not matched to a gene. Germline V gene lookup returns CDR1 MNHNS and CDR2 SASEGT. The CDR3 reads CASSDRTGGTGANVLTF. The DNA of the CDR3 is TGTGCCAGCAGTGATCGGACAGGGGGGACTGGGGCCAACGTCCTGACTTTC.

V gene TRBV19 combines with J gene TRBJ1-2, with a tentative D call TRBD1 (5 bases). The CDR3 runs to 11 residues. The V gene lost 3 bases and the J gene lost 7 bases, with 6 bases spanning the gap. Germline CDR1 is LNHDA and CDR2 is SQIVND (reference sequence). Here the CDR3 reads CASSMTAGYTF. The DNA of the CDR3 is TGTGCCAGTAGTATGACAGCTGGCTACACCTTC.

CDR3 loop: CASSESGGNYGYTF. The CDR3 nucleotides are TGTGCCAGCAGTGAATCGGGAGGGAACTATGGCTACACCTTC. The V call is TRBV25-1, the J call TRBJ1-2; D ambiguous. Trimming removed 1 base from V and 2 bases from J, with 8 bases in between. CDR1 is MGHDK, CDR2 SYGVNS, per germline. This CDR3 has 14 amino acids.

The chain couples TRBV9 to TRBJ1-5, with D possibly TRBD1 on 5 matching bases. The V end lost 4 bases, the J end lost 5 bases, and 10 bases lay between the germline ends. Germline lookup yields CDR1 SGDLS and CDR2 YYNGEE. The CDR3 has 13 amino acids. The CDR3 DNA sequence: TGTGCCAGCAGCTCCGGGGGGGATCAGCCCCAGCATTTT. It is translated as CASSSGGDQPQHF.

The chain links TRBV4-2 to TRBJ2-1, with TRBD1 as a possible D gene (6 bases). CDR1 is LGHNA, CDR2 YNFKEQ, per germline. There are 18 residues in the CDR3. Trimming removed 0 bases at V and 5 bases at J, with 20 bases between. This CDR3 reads CASSQDRSGQVGNNEQFF. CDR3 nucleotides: TGTGCCAGCAGCCAAGATAGGTCGGGACAAGTAGGAAACAATGAGCAGTTCTTC.

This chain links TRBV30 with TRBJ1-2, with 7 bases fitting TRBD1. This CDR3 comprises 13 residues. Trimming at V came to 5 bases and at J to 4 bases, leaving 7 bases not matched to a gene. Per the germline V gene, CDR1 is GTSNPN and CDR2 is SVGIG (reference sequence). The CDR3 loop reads CAWVPGQSYGYTF. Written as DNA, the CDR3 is TGTGCCTGGGTACCGGGACAGTCCTATGGCTACACCTTC.

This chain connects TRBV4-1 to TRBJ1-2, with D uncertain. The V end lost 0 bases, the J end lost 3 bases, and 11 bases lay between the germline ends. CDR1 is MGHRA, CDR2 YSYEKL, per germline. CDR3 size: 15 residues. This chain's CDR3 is CASSQDPSGYYGYTF. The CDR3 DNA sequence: TGCGCCAGCAGCCAAGATCCGTCAGGCTACTATGGCTACACCTTC.

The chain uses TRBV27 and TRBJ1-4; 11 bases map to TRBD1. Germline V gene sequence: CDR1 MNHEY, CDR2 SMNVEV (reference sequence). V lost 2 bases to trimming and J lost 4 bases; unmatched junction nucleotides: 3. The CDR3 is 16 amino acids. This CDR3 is CASSLGQGALNEKLFF. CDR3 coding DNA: TGTGCCAGCAGTTTAGGACAGGGGGCCCTTAATGAAAAACTGTTTTTT.

DNA of the CDR3: TGCGCCAGCAGAATTAGCGGGGTATCCAATGAGCAGTTCTTC. Amino acids: CASRISGVSNEQFF. This chain connects TRBV5-1 to TRBJ2-1, with 8 bases lining up with TRBD2. This CDR3 is built from 14 residues. Germline V gives CDR1 SGHRS, CDR2 YFSETQ. With 5 bases clipped from V and 6 bases from J, the junction kept 7 bases outside the gene matches. Filled out from reference TRBV5-1 and TRBJ2-1, the complete variable domain reads KAGVTQTPRYLIKTRGQQVTLSCSPISGHRSVSWYQQTPGQGLQFLFEYFSETQRNKGNFPGRFSGRQFSNSRSEMNVSTLELGDSALYLCASRISGVSNEQFFGPGTRLTVL.

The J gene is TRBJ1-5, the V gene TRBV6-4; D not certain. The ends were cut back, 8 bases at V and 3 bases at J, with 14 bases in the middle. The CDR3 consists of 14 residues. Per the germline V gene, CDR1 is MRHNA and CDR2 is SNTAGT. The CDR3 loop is CASQMLGYNQPQHF. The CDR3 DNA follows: TGTGCCAGCCAAATGCTAGGTTACAATCAGCCCCAGCATTTT.

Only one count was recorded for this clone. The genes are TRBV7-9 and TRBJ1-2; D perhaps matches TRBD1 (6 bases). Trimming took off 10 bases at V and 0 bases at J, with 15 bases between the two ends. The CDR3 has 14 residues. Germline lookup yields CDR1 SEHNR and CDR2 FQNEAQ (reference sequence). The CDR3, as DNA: TGTGCCACCCTAGGGACATCCGCTAACTATGGCTACACCTTC. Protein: CATLGTSANYGYTF.

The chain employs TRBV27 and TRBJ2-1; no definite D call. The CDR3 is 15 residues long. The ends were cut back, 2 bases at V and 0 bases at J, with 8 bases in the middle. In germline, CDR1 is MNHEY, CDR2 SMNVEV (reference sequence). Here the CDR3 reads CASSLSPSSYNEQFF. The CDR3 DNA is TGTGCCAGCAGTTTAAGCCCGAGCTCCTACAATGAGCAGTTCTTC.

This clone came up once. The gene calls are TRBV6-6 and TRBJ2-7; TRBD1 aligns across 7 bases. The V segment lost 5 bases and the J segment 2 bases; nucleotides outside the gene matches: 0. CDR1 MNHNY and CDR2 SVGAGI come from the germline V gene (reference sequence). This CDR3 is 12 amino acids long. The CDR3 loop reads CASSGTAYEQYF. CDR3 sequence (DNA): TGTGCCAGCAGTGGGACAGCCTACGAGCAGTACTTC.

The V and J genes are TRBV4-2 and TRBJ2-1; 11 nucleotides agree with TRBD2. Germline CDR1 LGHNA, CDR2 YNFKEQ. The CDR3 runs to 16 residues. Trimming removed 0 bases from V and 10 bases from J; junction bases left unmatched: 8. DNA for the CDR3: TGTGCCAGCAGCCAAGAACCGTTAGCGGGGGGGCCGGAGCAGTTCTTC. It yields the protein CASSQEPLAGGPEQFF.